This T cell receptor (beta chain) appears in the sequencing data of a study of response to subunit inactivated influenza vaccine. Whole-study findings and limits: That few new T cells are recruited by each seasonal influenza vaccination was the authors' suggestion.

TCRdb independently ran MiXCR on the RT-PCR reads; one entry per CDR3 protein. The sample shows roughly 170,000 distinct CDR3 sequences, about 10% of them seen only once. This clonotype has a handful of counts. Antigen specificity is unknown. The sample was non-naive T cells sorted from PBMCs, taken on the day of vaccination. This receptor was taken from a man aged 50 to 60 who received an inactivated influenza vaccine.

The CDR3 sequence: CASSPRAGYGYTF. The CDR3 DNA reads as TGTGCCAGCAGTCCCCGGGCAGGCTATGGCTACACCTTC. This chain uses TRBV12-3 or TRBV12-4 with TRBJ1-2; D ambiguous. This CDR3 has 13 amino acids. Trimming stripped 5 bases from V and 4 bases from J, with 11 bases between.